Included here is one TCR beta chain sequence, with context. The CDR3 runs to 11 residues. The germline V and J ends were trimmed by 3 bases and 2 bases, with 5 bases remaining between them. Germline lookup yields CDR1 GTSNPN and CDR2 SVGIG (reference sequence). This sample is part of a study of T cell responses to AZD1222 COVID-19 vaccine. Study information: Pooling covered second doses at about 4 or about 12 weeks.

Profiling relied on immunoSEQ multiplex PCR, and the TCRdb table lists in-frame clones only, not all of them. The repertoire holds some 100,000 clones, with approximately 86% as singletons. This TCR came from an adult in good health. The chain uses TRBV30 and TRBJ2-7; unclear D gene. The sequencing here drew on peripheral blood, taken on day 0 of AZD1222 vaccination. The CDR3, as DNA: TGTGCCTGGAGCCTAGCCTACGAGCAGTACTTC. It yields the protein CAWSLAYEQYF. Variable domain in full (rest from reference TRBV30 and TRBJ2-7): SQTIHQWPATLVQPVGSPLSLECTVEGTSNPNLYWYRQAAGRGLQLLFYSVGIGQISSEVPQNLSASRPQDRQFILSSKKLLLSDSGFYLCAWSLAYEQYFGPGTRLTVT.